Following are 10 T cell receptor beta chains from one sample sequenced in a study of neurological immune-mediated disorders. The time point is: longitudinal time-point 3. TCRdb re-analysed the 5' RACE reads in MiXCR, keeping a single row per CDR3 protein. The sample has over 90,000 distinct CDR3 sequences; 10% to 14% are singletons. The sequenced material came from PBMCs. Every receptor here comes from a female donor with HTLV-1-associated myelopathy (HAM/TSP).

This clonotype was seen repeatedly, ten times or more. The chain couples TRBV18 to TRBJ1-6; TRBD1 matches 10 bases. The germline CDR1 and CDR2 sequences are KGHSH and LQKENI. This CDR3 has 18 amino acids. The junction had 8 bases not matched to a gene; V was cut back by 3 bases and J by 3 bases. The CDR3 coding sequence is TGTGCCAGCTCACCGGGACAGGGGATGTCCTTCTATAATTCACCCCTCCACTTT. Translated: CASSPGQGMSFYNSPLHF.

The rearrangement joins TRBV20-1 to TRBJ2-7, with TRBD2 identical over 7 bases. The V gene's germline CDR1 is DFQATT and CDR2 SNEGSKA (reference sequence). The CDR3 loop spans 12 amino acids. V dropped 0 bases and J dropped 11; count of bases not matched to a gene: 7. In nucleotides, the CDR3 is TGCAGTGCTAGAGATTCAGCGGGACTCGAGTACTTC. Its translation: CSARDSAGLEYF.

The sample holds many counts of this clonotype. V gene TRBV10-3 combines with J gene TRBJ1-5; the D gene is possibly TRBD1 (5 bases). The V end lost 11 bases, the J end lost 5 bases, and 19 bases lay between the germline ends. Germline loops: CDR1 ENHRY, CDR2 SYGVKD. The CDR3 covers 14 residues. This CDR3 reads CAVSRAGPDQPQHF. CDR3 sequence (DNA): TGTGCCGTCTCCCGGGCAGGGCCCGATCAGCCCCAGCATTTT.

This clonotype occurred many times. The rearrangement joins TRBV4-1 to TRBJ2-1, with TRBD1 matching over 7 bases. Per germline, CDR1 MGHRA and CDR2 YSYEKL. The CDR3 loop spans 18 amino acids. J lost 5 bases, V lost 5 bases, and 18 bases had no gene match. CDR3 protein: CASSVQTLQGGPDNEQFF. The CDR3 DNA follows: TGCGCCAGCAGCGTACAAACCCTTCAAGGGGGCCCAGACAATGAGCAGTTCTTC.

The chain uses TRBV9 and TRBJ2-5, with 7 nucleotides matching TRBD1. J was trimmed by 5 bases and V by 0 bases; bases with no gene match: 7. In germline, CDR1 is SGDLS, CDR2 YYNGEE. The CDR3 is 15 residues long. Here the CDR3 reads CASSVGDRESETQYF. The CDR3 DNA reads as TGTGCCAGCAGCGTAGGAGACAGGGAATCCGAGACCCAGTACTTC.

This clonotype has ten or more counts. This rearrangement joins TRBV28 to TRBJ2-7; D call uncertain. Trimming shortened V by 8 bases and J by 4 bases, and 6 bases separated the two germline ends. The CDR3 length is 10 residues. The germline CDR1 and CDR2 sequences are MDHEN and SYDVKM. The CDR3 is CASGQYEQYF. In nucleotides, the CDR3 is TGTGCCAGCGGGCAGTACGAGCAGTACTTC.

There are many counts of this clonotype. The CDR3 DNA follows: TGTGCCACCAGCAGAGTACTCACAGGGGGAGGTCAGCCCCAGCATTTT. Its translation: CATSRVLTGGGQPQHF. The chain couples TRBV15 to TRBJ1-5; 8 bases fit TRBD1. This CDR3 is 16 amino acids long. After removal of 1 base from V and 6 bases from J, the junction contained 8 bases not matched to a gene. Germline loops: CDR1 LNHNV, CDR2 YYDKDF (reference sequence). The whole variable domain, filled in from reference TRBV15 and TRBJ1-5, reads DAMVIQNPRYQVTQFGKPVTLSCSQTLNHNVMYWYQQKSSQAPKLLFHYYDKDFNNEADTPDNFQSRRPNTSFCFLDIRSPGLGDTAMYLCATSRVLTGGGQPQHFGDGTRLSIL.

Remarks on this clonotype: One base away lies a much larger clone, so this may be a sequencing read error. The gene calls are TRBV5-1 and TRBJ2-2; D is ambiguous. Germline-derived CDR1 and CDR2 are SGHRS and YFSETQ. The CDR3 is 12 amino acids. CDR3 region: CSSSLVVGELFF. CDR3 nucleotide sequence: TGCTCCAGCAGCCTTGTGGTCGGGGAGCTGTTTTTT. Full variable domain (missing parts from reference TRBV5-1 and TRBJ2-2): KAGVTQTPRYLIKTRGQQVTLSCSPISGHRSVSWYQQTPGQGLQFLFEYFSETQRNKGNFPGRFSGRQFSNSRSEMNVSTLELGDSALYLCSSSLVVGELFFGEGSRLTVL.

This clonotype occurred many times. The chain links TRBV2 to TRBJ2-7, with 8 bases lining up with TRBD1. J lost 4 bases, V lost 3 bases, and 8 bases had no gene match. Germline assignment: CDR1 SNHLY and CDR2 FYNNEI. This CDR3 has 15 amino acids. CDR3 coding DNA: TGTGCCAGCAGTGATCGGGCAGGGGGCAGGTACGAGCAGTACTTC. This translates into CASSDRAGGRYEQYF.

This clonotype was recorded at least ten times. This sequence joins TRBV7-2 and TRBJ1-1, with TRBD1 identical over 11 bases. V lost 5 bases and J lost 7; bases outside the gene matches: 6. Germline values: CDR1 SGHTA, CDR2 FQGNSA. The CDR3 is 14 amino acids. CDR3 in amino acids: CASSQGQGGVEAFF. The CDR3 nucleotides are TGTGCCAGCAGCCAGGGACAGGGGGGGGTTGAAGCTTTCTTT.